The 2 T cell receptor beta chains listed next were all sequenced from one sample in a study of T cell changes during pregnancy in multiple sclerosis. The assay was immunoSEQ multiplex PCR, and TCRdb's table has in-frame clones only and misses some. The repertoire includes 75,000 to 95,000 clones, approximately 95% of them detected once, and 0.11% to 0.15% sits in the top ten. This sample comprised CD4+ T cells from peripheral blood mononuclear cells, obtained after pregnancy. These receptors all stem from a female donor with multiple sclerosis, enrolled in a pregnancy study.

The chain recombines TRBV4-2 with TRBJ2-1, with D tentatively TRBD2 (6 bases). Germline loops: CDR1 LGHNA, CDR2 YNFKEQ. Trimming took off 3 bases at V and 5 bases at J, with 14 bases between the two ends. The CDR3 covers 15 residues. CDR3 region: CASSHSRGKDNEQFF. DNA of the CDR3: TGTGCCAGCAGCCATTCCCGGGGGAAGGACAATGAGCAGTTCTTC.

In this sample, this clone turned up once. The V and J genes are TRBV15 and TRBJ1-5; a weak D match, TRBD1 (6 bases). The germline gives CDR1 LNHNV, CDR2 YYDKDF (reference sequence). The CDR3 is 18 amino acids. The V and J ends lost 0 bases and 1 base respectively, with 16 bases between them. This CDR3 reads CATSRDPLLGASNQPQHF. The DNA for the CDR3 is TGTGCCACCAGCAGAGATCCCCTCCTGGGGGCGAGCAATCAGCCCCAGCATTTT.